These 26 T cell receptor beta chains were all obtained from the same sample, sequenced in a study of Graves' ophthalmopathy and Graves' hyperthyroidism. Transcripts of RNA were the source for amplifying TCR beta CDR3 regions. Second-round multiplex PCR came after first-round RT-PCR with HTBI primers. MiXCR was run by TCRdb on the multiplex PCR reads, yielding one entry per CDR3 protein. This sample has 350,000 to 400,000 distinct CDR3 sequences, with about 18% found just once. The sequencing input was peripheral blood. These receptors were obtained from a woman aged 18-29 years with Graves' ophthalmopathy.

This clonotype occurred many times. The V and J genes are TRBV28 and TRBJ2-7, with 7 nucleotides matching TRBD1. The CDR3 spans 16 residues. The trim removed 10 bases at V and 0 bases at J, leaving 15 bases unmatched. Germline CDR1 is MDHEN and CDR2 is SYDVKM. The CDR3 DNA follows: TGTGCCACCCAGGGGGTCGGGCCGCTTAGCTCCTACGAGCAGTACTTC. Its translation: CATQGVGPLSSYEQYF.

This clonotype was counted once. V is TRBV12-3 or TRBV12-4 and J is TRBJ2-7, with 14 bases aligning to TRBD2. This CDR3 has 18 residues. V lost 4 bases, J lost 7 bases, and 15 bases stayed unmatched. CDR3 nucleotide sequence: TGTGCCAGCAGTTGGGGACAGCCGGGACTAGCGGGAGCGCGTGAGCAGTACTTC. This sequence encodes CASSWGQPGLAGAREQYF.

This clonotype has at least ten counts. J is TRBJ2-7 and V is TRBV11-2; D might be TRBD2 (6 bases). Germline CDR1 is SGHAT and CDR2 is FQNNGV. With 5 bases removed from V and 5 bases from J, the gap between germline ends came to 22 bases. The CDR3 has 16 amino acids. CDR3 loop: CASSPSRLLALHEQYF. DNA for the CDR3: TGTGCCAGCAGCCCCTCCCGATTACTAGCTCTACACGAGCAGTACTTC.

The chain has TRBV28 and TRBJ1-2; TRBD1 agrees at 9 bases. This CDR3 contains 15 residues. Trimming removed 7 bases from V and 7 bases from J; junction bases left unmatched: 13. Germline-derived CDR1 and CDR2 are MDHEN and SYDVKM. CDR3 residues: CASTPGVQGAFGYTF. The CDR3 region has the DNA TGTGCCAGCACTCCAGGGGTACAGGGGGCATTTGGCTACACCTTC.

V is TRBV12-3 or TRBV12-4 and J is TRBJ2-7, with D hard to call. V dropped 3 bases and J dropped 3 bases, with 9 bases sitting between them. The CDR3 has 13 residues. The CDR3 DNA sequence: TGTGCCAGCAGTTTCCAATACGTCTACGAGCAGTACTTC. This translates into CASSFQYVYEQYF.

This clonotype was recorded a few times. The CDR3 DNA sequence: TGTGCCAGCTCCTACGGTTACGCCTGGGTCGAGCAGTACTTC. Amino acids: CASSYGYAWVEQYF. The chain carries TRBV18 and TRBJ2-7, with D hard to call. V was pared by 6 bases and J by 6 bases, with 18 bases between. This CDR3 comprises 14 residues. Germline CDR1 is KGHSH and CDR2 is LQKENI.

This clonotype has ten or more counts. The J gene is TRBJ2-7, the V gene TRBV14; 13 positions match TRBD2. J lost 5 bases, V lost 2 bases, and 6 bases had no gene match. CDR1 and CDR2 from the germline V gene are SGHDN and FVKESK. The CDR3 covers 16 residues. Here the CDR3 reads CASSQLGLAGLNEQYF. CDR3 DNA: TGTGCCAGCAGCCAATTGGGACTAGCGGGATTGAACGAGCAGTACTTC.

This clonotype showed up many times. The chain links TRBV28 to TRBJ1-1, with TRBD1 identical over 7 bases. The CDR3 covers 13 residues. Germline CDR1 is MDHEN and CDR2 is SYDVKM. Unmatched junction bases numbered 9, after V lost 5 bases and J lost 9 bases. CDR3 DNA sequence: TGTGCCAGCAGTACGATACAGGGGTTCAAAGCTTTCTTT. Translating gives CASSTIQGFKAFF.

V gene TRBV6-2 or TRBV6-3 combines with J gene TRBJ2-7, with 10 bases matching TRBD1. From germline, CDR1 is MNHEY and CDR2 SVGEGT. The V segment lost 0 bases and the J segment 3 bases; nucleotides outside the gene matches: 2. This CDR3 is 15 amino acids long. CDR3 nucleotide sequence: TGTGCCAGCAGTTACTCGAGGACAGGGGGCTACGAGCAGTACTTC. The encoded protein is CASSYSRTGGYEQYF.

This clonotype was seen repeatedly, ten times or more. The rearrangement joins TRBV7-8 to TRBJ2-7, with TRBD1 identical over 9 bases. CDR3 length: 15 amino acids. J lost 7 bases, V lost 6 bases, and 13 bases had no gene match. Germline V gene lookup returns CDR1 SGHVS and CDR2 FQNEAQ. CDR3 bases: TGTGCCAGCAGGCCTAGATCACAGGGGGCCGGAGAGCAGTACTTC. Its translation is CASRPRSQGAGEQYF.

The V call is TRBV6-4, the J call TRBJ1-2; perhaps TRBD1 as D (5 bases). The CDR3 covers 13 residues. Trimming removed 0 bases at V and 7 bases at J, with 9 bases between. In germline, CDR1 is MRHNA, CDR2 SNTAGT. This CDR3 is CASSDSKGRGYTF. CDR3 nucleotides: TGTGCCAGCAGTGACTCGAAGGGACGTGGCTACACCTTC.

This clonotype was seen ten or more times. The gene calls are TRBV19 and TRBJ1-5; D gene uncertain. The V end lost 3 bases, the J end lost 0 bases, and 9 bases lay between the germline ends. The CDR3 loop spans 15 amino acids. Germline V gene sequence: CDR1 LNHDA, CDR2 SQIVND (reference sequence). CDR3 sequence (DNA): TGTGCCAGTAGTATCTCCTTCTCTAGCAATCAGCCCCAGCATTTT. Translating gives CASSISFSSNQPQHF.

Ten or more counts support this clonotype. J is TRBJ1-5 and V is TRBV2; perhaps TRBD1 as D (5 bases). The V gene's germline CDR1 is SNHLY and CDR2 FYNNEI. There are 15 residues in the CDR3. The germline V and J ends were trimmed by 4 bases and 7 bases, with 17 bases remaining between them. Written as DNA, the CDR3 is TGTGCCAGCAGTGGATCGGGCAGGGAGGGGCAGCCCCAGCATTTT. Its protein is CASSGSGREGQPQHF.

This clonotype was observed at least ten times. The chain links TRBV6-1 to TRBJ2-7; D is unresolved. Trimming removed 4 bases at V and 3 bases at J, with 7 bases between. Per the germline V gene, CDR1 is MNHNS and CDR2 is SASEGT. CDR3 size: 12 residues. For the CDR3, the DNA is TGTGCCAGCAGTGCACAGTACTACGAGCAGTACTTC. Translated, it gives CASSAQYYEQYF.

This clonotype was counted a few times. This chain connects TRBV6-2 or TRBV6-3 to TRBJ2-5; 9 nucleotides match TRBD2. CDR3 length: 19 residues. Looked up from germline, CDR1 is MNHEY and CDR2 is SVGEGT. V was pared by 7 bases and J by 5 bases, with 23 bases of the junction left unmatched. The CDR3, as DNA: TGTGCCAGCACTCCCCATCGGGATAGCGGGAGTGGGTTTCAGGAGACCCAGTACTTC. Translation: CASTPHRDSGSGFQETQYF.

J is TRBJ2-2 and V is TRBV12-3 or TRBV12-4, with D unresolved. The ends were cut back, 4 bases at V and 6 bases at J, with 12 bases in the middle. CDR3 length: 14 amino acids. Here the CDR3 reads CASSSKSGAGELFF. CDR3 nucleotide sequence: TGTGCCAGCAGTTCCAAGAGTGGGGCCGGGGAGCTGTTTTTT.

The chain recombines TRBV7-9 with TRBJ2-5; TRBD1 might be the D (6 bases). The germline CDR1 and CDR2 sequences are SEHNR and FQNEAQ (reference sequence). The CDR3 is 16 residues long. V was trimmed by 2 bases and J by 1 base, leaving 14 bases between them. The CDR3 loop reads CASSLFLQGAQETQYF. DNA of the CDR3: TGTGCCAGCAGCTTATTTCTACAGGGCGCCCAAGAGACCCAGTACTTC. The full variable domain, in which reference TRBV7-9 and TRBJ2-5 provide the parts outside the CDR3, is DTGVSQNPRHKITKRGQNVTFRCDPISEHNRLYWYRQTLGQGPEFLTYFQNEAQLEKSRLLSDRFSAERPKGSFSTLEIQRTEQGDSAMYLCASSLFLQGAQETQYFGPGTRLLVL.

This clonotype was detected ten times or more. This sequence joins TRBV27 and TRBJ2-7, with TRBD1 as a possible D gene (7 bases). Germline loops: CDR1 MNHEY, CDR2 SMNVEV (reference sequence). The CDR3 sequence is 15 residues long. The germline V and J ends were trimmed by 4 bases and 3 bases, with 16 bases remaining between them. The CDR3 protein is CASSSINRGLYEQYF. The CDR3 nucleotides are TGTGCCAGCAGTTCGATCAACAGGGGACTCTACGAGCAGTACTTC.

This clonotype has a count of ten or more. The rearrangement links TRBV7-2 to TRBJ1-1, with 11 bases that match TRBD1. CDR3 length equals 17 residues. CDR1 is SGHTA, CDR2 FQGNSA, per germline. Germline trimming cut 0 bases from V and 3 bases from J; bases unmatched to any gene: 6. CDR3 nucleotides: TGTGCCAGCAGCTTAGCGTGGGGACAGGGGGTAGACACTGAAGCTTTCTTT. Translation: CASSLAWGQGVDTEAFF.

This clonotype has ten or more counts. The rearrangement joins TRBV5-1 to TRBJ2-7; no clear D. The germline CDR1 and CDR2 sequences are SGHRS and YFSETQ. V was pared by 3 bases and J by 2 bases, with 15 bases between. The CDR3 spans 15 residues. CDR3 region: CASSSARTMTYEQYF. Here the CDR3 DNA reads TGCGCCAGCAGCTCAGCCCGTACGATGACCTACGAGCAGTACTTC.

This clonotype was observed at least ten times. The rearrangement uses TRBV6-5 and TRBJ2-2; TRBD1 is a possible D gene (5 bases). Germline CDR1 reads MNHEY; CDR2 reads SVGAGI. Trimming pared 2 bases from V and 3 bases from J, leaving 16 bases between. The CDR3 contains 17 residues. CDR3 DNA: TGTGCCAGCAGTTACAGTACAGGTCGAAGGGACACCGGGGAGCTGTTTTTT. This sequence encodes CASSYSTGRRDTGELFF.

In this sample, this clonotype turned up many times. The V gene is TRBV7-6, the J gene TRBJ2-5; D is unresolved. The CDR3 runs to 14 residues. Germline V gives CDR1 SGHVS, CDR2 FNYEAQ. The V end lost 3 bases, the J end lost 4 bases, and 12 bases lay between the germline ends. The CDR3 DNA reads as TGTGCCAGCAGCTTGGTAGCATCATCAGAGACCCAGTACTTC. Protein sequence: CASSLVASSETQYF.

This clonotype was counted ten times or more. The rearrangement uses TRBV12-3 or TRBV12-4 and TRBJ1-2; the D gene is possibly TRBD1 (5 bases). Deletions cut 7 bases from V and 2 bases from J, with 11 bases between. The CDR3 runs to 13 residues. The CDR3 reads CASNSGGNYGYTF. CDR3 in DNA: TGTGCCAGCAATAGTGGGGGGAACTATGGCTACACCTTC.

This clonotype has at least ten counts. V usage is TRBV12-3 or TRBV12-4 and J usage is TRBJ2-2; D unclear. This CDR3 has 14 residues. Trimming shortened V by 8 bases and J by 0 bases, and 10 bases separated the two germline ends. CDR3 nucleotides: TGTGCCAGCTCCACAGCGTCGAACACCGGGGAGCTGTTTTTT. The encoded protein is CASSTASNTGELFF.

This clonotype was detected many times. V gene TRBV6-1 combines with J gene TRBJ1-3, with 8 bases aligning to TRBD1. CDR1 MNHNS and CDR2 SASEGT come from the germline V gene. The CDR3 extends over 16 amino acids. V dropped 6 bases and J dropped 4; count of bases not matched to a gene: 11. CDR3 sequence reads: CASRTTGGFPGNTIYF. The CDR3 nucleotides are TGTGCCAGCAGAACTACAGGGGGTTTTCCCGGAAACACCATATATTTT.

Comment on this clonotype: One junction end disagrees with the germline gene, perhaps due to a read error. The chain couples TRBV13 to TRBJ2-7; D may match TRBD1 or TRBD2 (5 bases each). This CDR3 region has 13 residues. Per the germline V gene, CDR1 is PRHDT and CDR2 is FYEKMQ (reference sequence). The CDR3 here is CASSLGPSDEQYF. In DNA, the CDR3 is TGTGCCAGCAGCTTGGGACCCTCCGACGAGCAGTACTTC.